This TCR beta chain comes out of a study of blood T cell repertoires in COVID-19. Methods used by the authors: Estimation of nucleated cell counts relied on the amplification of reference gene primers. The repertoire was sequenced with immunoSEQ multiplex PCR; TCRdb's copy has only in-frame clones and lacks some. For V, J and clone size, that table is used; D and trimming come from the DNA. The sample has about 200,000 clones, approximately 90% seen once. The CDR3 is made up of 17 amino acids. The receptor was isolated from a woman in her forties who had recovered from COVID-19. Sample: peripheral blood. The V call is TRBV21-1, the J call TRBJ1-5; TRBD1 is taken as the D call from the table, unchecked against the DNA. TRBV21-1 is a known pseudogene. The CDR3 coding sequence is TGTGCCAGCAGCCCCCGGGACAGGGTTAGGACAAATCAGCCCCAGCATTTT. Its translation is CASSPRDRVRTNQPQHF.